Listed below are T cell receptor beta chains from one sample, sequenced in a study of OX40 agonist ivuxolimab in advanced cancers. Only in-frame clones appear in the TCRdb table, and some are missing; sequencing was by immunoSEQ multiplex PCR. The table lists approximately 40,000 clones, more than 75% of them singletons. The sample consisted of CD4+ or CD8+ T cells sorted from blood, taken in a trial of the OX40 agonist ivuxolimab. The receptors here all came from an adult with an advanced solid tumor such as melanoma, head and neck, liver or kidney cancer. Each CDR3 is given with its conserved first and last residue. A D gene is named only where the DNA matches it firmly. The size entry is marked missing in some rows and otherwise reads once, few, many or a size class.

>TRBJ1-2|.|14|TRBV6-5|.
TGTGCCAGCGGGGGCTTTCTTACTAACTATGGCTACACCTTC
CASGGFLTNYGYTF
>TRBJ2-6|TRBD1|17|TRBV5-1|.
TGCGCCAGCAGCGGGTCCCGGGACAGTCTTGGGGCCAACGTCCTGACTTTC
CASSGSRDSLGANVLTF
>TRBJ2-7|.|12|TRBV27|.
TGTGCCAGCAGTCCCCAGAACTACGAGCAGTACTTC
CASSPQNYEQYF
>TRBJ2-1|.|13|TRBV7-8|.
TGTGCCAGCAGCCATTTTAGGACCAATGAGCAGTTCTTC
CASSHFRTNEQFF
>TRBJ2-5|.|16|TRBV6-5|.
TGTGCCAGCAGTTACTCGGCAGCTGTGGGGCAAGAGACCCAGTACTTC
CASSYSAAVGQETQYF
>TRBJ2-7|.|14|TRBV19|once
TGTGCCAGTAGTACCGTGCTGGGCTCCTACGAGCAGTACTTC
CASSTVLGSYEQYF
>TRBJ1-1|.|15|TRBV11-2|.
TGTGCCAGCAGCTTAGATAAGCGTCTGAACACTGAAGCTTTCTTT
CASSLDKRLNTEAFF
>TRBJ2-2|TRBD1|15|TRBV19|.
TGTGCCAGTAGTATATGGGGACAGGGATACGGGGAGCTGTTTTTT
CASSIWGQGYGELFF
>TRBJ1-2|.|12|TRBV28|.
TGTGCCAGCAGTTTTGGTGGCTATGGCTACACCTTC
CASSFGGYGYTF
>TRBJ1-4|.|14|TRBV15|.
TGTGCCACCAGCGGAGAGGGCCCAAATGAAAAACTGTTTTTT
CATSGEGPNEKLFF
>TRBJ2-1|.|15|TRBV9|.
TGTGCCAGCAGCGGTCAGGTAAGCTCCTACAATGAGCAGTTCTTC
CASSGQVSSYNEQFF
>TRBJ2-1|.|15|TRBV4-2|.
TGTGCCAGCAGCCTTTCGATAGACACATACAATGAGCAGTTCTTC
CASSLSIDTYNEQFF
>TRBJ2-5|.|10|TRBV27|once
TGTGCCAGCAGTTTAAAACCCCAGTACTTC
CASSLKPQYF
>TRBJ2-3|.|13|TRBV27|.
TGTGCCAGCAGTTTATGGGACACAGATACGCAGTATTTT
CASSLWDTDTQYF
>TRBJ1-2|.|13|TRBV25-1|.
TGTGCCAGCAGTGAATCGTGGGGGTATGGCTACACCTTC
CASSESWGYGYTF
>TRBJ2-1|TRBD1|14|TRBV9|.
TGTGCCAGCAGCGGACGGACAGGGTACAATGAGCAGTTCTTC
CASSGRTGYNEQFF
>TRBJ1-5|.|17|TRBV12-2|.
TGTGCAAGTCGCTTTCGTGAAGGCAAAAATAGCAATCAGCCCCAGCATTTT
CASRFREGKNSNQPQHF
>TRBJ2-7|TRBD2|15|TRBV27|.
TGTGCCAGCAGTGAGGGAGGACTAGCGACCCACGAGCAGTACTTC
CASSEGGLATHEQYF
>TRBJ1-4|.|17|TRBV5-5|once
TGTGCCAGCAGCTTGCCCGGGGGCCGGGGAACTAATGAAAAACTGTTTTTT
CASSLPGGRGTNEKLFF
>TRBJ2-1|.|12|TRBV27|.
TGTGCCAGCAGTTTTTCCGACAATGAGCAGTTCTTC
CASSFSDNEQFF
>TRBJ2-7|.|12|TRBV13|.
TGTGCCAGCAGCTTTTCAGGGGACGAGCAGTACTTC
CASSFSGDEQYF
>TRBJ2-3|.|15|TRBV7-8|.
TGTGCCAGCAGCTGGCCGGTGCGAGAGACAGATACGCAGTATTTT
CASSWPVRETDTQYF
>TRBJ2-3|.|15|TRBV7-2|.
TGTGCCAGCAGCAACCGGGACACGTCGTTCGGTACGCAGTATTTT
CASSNRDTSFGTQYF
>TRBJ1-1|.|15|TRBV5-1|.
TGCGCCAGCAGCTTGTGGAGGGCCCAGAACACTGAAGCTTTCTTT
CASSLWRAQNTEAFF
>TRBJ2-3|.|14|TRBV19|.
TGTGCCAGTAGTATAGATATCGCCGCAGATACGCAGTATTTT
CASSIDIAADTQYF
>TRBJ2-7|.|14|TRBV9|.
TGTGCCAGCAGCGTAGCCGGGACACCTTACGAGCAGTACTTC
CASSVAGTPYEQYF
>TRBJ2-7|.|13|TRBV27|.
TGTGCCACTTCTGGGACATTTTTCTACGAGCAGTACTTC
CATSGTFFYEQYF
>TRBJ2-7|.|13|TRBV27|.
TGTGCCAGCAGTCTAATAGGTAGTCACGAGCAGTACTTC
CASSLIGSHEQYF
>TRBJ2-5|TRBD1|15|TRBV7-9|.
TGTGCCAGCAGCTTACTTCAGGGGGCGGTGGAGACCCAGTACTTC
CASSLLQGAVETQYF
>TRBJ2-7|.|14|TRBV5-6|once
TGTGCCAGCAGCCCCAGCGGATCTTCCTACGAGCAGTACTTC
CASSPSGSSYEQYF
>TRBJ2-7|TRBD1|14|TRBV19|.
TGTGCCAGTAGTATACCAGGGGGCGCCTACGAGCAGTACTTC
CASSIPGGAYEQYF
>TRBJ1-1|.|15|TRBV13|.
TGTGCCAGCAGCTTAGACAGGGCTGTGAACACTGAAGCTTTCTTT
CASSLDRAVNTEAFF
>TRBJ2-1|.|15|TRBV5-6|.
TGTGCCAGCAGCTTGGCGGAGGGTGCATACAATGAGCAGTTCTTC
CASSLAEGAYNEQFF
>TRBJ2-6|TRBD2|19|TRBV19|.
TGTGCCAGTTCCCGACCGACTAGCGGGAGGGTTTCTGGGGCCAACGTCCTGACTTTC
CASSRPTSGRVSGANVLTF
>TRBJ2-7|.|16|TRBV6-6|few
TGTGCCAGCAGTTACTTGAGGTCTGGTGGAGACGACGAGCAGTACTTC
CASSYLRSGGDDEQYF
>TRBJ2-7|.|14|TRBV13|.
TGTGCCAGCAGCTCAAGCGGAGCGGGCTACGAGCAGTACTTC
CASSSSGAGYEQYF
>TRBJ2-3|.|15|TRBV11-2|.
TGTGCCAGCAGCTTAGAGGGCGGTAGCACAGATACGCAGTATTTT
CASSLEGGSTDTQYF
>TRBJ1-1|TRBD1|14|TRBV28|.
TGTGCCAGCAGGGCAGGGGGTAGGGACACTGAAGCTTTCTTT
CASRAGGRDTEAFF
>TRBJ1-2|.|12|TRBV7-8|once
TGTGCCAGCAGCTTAGGAGACTATGGCTACACCTTC
CASSLGDYGYTF
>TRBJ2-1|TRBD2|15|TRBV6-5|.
TGTGCCAGCAGCAACCCTTTAGCGGGAGTGGATGAGCAGTTCTTC
CASSNPLAGVDEQFF
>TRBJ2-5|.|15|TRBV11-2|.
TGTGCCAGCAGCTCAGCTCTAGCCCGGCAAGAGACCCAGTACTTC
CASSSALARQETQYF
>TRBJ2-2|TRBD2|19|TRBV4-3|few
TGCGCCAGCAGCCAAGATTTGACTAGCGGGTTCTATGTGCCCGGGGAGCTGTTTTTT
CASSQDLTSGFYVPGELFF
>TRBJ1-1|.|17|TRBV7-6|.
TGTGCCAGCAGCTTCACACCGGCCAATTTTATGAACACTGAAGCTTTCTTT
CASSFTPANFMNTEAFF
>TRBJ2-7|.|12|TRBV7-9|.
TGTGCCAGCGGACCGAGTCCCAACGAGCAGTACTTC
CASGPSPNEQYF
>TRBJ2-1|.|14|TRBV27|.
TGTGCCAGCAGTTTTACTAGCTACTACAATGAGCAGTTCTTC
CASSFTSYYNEQFF
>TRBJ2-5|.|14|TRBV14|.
TGTGCCAGCAGCCCATACAGGCGAGTAGAGACCCAGTACTTC
CASSPYRRVETQYF
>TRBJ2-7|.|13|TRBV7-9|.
TGTGCCAGCAGCCCAGAGGACACCTACGAGCAGTACTTC
CASSPEDTYEQYF
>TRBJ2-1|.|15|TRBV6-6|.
TGTGCCAGCAGTTACCGAGGGAGTTCCTACAATGAGCAGTTCTTC
CASSYRGSSYNEQFF
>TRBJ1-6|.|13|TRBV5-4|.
TGTGCCAGCAGCTTCAGGGGTAATTCACCCCTCCACTTT
CASSFRGNSPLHF
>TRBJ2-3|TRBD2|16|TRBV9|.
TGTGCCAGCAGCGCCAGGACTAGCGGGACGCCAGATACGCAGTATTTT
CASSARTSGTPDTQYF